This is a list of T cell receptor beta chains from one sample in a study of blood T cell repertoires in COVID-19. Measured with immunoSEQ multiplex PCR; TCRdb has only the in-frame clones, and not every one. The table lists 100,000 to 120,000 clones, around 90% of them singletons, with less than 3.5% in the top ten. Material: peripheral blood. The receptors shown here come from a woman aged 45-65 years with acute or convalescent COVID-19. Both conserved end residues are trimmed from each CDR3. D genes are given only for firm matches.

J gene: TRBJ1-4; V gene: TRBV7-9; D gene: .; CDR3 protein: ASSPKLGQINEKLF
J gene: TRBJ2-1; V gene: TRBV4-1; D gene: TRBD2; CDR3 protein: ASSHSGLAGNEQF
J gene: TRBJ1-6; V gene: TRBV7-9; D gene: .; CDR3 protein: ASSATGLFSPLH
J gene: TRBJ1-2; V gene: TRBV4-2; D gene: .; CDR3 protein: ASSQELSGTHYGYT
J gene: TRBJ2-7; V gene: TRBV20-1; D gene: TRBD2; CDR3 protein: SASKLAVYEQY
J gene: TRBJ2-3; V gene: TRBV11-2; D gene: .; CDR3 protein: ASSEPGLLTDTQY
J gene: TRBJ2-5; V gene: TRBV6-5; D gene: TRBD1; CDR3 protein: ASSFRQGEGTQY
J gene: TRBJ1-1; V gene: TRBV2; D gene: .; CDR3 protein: ASSVGGMNTEAF
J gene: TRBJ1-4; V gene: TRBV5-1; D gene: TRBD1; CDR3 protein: ASSYQGGGEKLF
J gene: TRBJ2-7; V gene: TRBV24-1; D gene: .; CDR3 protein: ATSDLGQGGIGGQY
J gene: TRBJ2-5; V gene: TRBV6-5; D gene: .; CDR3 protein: ASSFLGISQETQY
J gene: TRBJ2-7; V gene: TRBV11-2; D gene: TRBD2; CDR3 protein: ASSLTSGPTNSYEQY
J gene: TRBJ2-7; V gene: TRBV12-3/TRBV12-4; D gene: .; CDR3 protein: ASSLVRNYEQY
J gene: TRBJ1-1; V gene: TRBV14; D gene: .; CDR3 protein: ASSQGHNTEAF
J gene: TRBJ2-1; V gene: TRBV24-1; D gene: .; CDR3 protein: ATSDPLKRAYNEQF
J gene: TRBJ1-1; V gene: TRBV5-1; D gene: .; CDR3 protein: ASSLGQANTEAF
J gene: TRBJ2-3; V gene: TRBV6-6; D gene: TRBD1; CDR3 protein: ASSDTGGIGDTQY
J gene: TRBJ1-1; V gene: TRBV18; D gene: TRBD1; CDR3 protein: ASSPGQQNTEAF
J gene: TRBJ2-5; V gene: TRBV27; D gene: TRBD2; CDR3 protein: ASSLWVGGKETQY
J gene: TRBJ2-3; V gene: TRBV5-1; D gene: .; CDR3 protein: ASSLEGTRPTDTQY
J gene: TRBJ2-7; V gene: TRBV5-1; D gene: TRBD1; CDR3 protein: ASSWGQDPRQY
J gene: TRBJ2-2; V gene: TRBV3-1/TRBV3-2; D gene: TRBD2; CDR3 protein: ASSQGGGRGPELF
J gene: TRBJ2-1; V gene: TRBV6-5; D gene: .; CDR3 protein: ASSNGLTPYNEQF
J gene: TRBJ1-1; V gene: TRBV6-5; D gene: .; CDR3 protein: ASSLRVEGNTEAF
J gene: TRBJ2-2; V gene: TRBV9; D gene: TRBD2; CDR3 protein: ASTRSGRDTGELF
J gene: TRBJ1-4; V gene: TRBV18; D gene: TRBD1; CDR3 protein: ASSSGTGATNEKLF
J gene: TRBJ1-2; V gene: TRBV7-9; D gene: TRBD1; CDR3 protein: ASSLYRGGMSGYT
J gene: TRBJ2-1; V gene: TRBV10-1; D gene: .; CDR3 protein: ASSDLGGGQHEQF
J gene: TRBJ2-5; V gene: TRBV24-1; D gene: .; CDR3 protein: ATSDWTDQETQY
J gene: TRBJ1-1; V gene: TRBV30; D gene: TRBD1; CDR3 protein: AGSKTGSTEAF
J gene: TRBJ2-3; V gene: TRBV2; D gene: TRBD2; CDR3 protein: ASSSGRLTDTQY
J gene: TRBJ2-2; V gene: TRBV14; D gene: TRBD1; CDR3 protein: ASSQNRGLGELF
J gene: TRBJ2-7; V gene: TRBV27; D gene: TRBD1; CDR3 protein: ASSLNYRGRNEQY
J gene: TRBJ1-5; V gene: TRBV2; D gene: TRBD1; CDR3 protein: ASQRDRAVRDQPQH
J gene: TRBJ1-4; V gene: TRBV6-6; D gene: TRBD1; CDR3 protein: ASSHGDRPEKLF
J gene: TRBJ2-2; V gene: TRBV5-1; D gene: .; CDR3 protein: ASSLGAAGNTGELF
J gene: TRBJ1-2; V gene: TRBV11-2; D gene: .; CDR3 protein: ASTLPEQYGYT
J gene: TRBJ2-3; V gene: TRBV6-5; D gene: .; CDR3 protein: ASSYGGLGTDTQY
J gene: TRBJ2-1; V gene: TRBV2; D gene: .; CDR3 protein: ASREGRYNEQF
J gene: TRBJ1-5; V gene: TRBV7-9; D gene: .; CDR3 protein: ASSLAVGRGGNQPQH
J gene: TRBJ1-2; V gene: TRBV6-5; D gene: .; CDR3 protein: ASSYRGANYGYT
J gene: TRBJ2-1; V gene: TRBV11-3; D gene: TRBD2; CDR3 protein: ASSLYGLADNEQF
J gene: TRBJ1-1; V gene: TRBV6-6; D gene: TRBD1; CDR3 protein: ATSPGQVMNTEAF
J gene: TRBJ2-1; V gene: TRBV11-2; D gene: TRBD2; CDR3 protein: ASSLGLAGGNEQF
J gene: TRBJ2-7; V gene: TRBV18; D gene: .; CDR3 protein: ASSLPGQGGDEQY
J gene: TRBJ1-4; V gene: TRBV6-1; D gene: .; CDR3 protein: ASSEGQGRKLF
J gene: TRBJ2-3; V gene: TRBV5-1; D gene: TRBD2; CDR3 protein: ASSLVAGGTDTQY
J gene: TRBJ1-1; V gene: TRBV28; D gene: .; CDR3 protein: ASSSPAGGNTEAF
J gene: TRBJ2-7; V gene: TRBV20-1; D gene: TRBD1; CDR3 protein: SAVQGEKQY
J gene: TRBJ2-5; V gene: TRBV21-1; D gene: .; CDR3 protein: ASSKVGREGLKETQY
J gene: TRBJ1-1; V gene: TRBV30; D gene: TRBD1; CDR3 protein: AWSGDAGQVAF
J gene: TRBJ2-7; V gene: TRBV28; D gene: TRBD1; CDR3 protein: ASRETGTGSYEQY
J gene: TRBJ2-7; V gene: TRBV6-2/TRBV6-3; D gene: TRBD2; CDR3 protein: ASSRDYSYEQY
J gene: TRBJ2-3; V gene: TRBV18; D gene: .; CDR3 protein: ASSPGRDTQY
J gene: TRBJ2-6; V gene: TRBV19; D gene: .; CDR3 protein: ASSIRSSGANVLT